This T cell receptor (beta chain) was identified during a study of cytomegalovirus exposure and HLA in healthy donors. Germline V CDR1 and CDR2: LGHNA, YSLEER. V dropped 1 base and J dropped 6 bases, with 17 bases sitting between them. CDR3 length: 16 residues. The repertoire was sequenced with immunoSEQ multiplex PCR; TCRdb's copy has only in-frame clones and lacks some. The sample contains more than 85,000 clones, approximately 89% of which appear only once. Sequenced material: PBMCs. V usage is TRBV4-3 and J usage is TRBJ2-3, with D perhaps TRBD2 (6 bases). The source is a woman aged 18 to 35 in good health and CMV-seronegative. The CDR3 here is CASSQAGTSTGDTQYF. Here the CDR3 DNA reads TGCGCCAGCAGCCAAGCCGGGACTTCAACGGGGGATACGCAGTATTTT.